Here is one T cell receptor beta chain with its context. Only in-frame clones appear in the TCRdb table, and some are missing; sequencing was by immunoSEQ multiplex PCR. The sample records fewer than 350,000 clones, roughly 87% being singletons. The sample is drawn from a study of blood T cell repertoires in COVID-19. Study as a whole: Acute-phase and convalescent COVID-19 samples originated in the United States, Italy and Spain. The analysed material was cDNA or gDNA that came from T cells, B-cell-depleted T cells, or PBMCs.

The junction had 6 bases not matched to a gene; V was cut back by 4 bases and J by 4 bases. Germline loops: CDR1 MDHEN, CDR2 SYDVKM. CDR3 length: 15 residues. Participants were placed into cohorts based on the clinical history they reported. Symptom resolution, clearance, or two negative PCRs marked donors in Cohort 3 as recovered. This chain joins TRBV28 and TRBJ1-2; 10 positions agree with TRBD1. This clonotype was obtained from a woman in her forties who had recovered from COVID-19. Source material: PBMCs or T cells enriched from blood (not recorded which). The CDR3 is CASSYGQGDVYGYTF. The CDR3 nucleotides read TGTGCCAGCAGTTACGGACAGGGGGATGTCTATGGCTACACCTTC.